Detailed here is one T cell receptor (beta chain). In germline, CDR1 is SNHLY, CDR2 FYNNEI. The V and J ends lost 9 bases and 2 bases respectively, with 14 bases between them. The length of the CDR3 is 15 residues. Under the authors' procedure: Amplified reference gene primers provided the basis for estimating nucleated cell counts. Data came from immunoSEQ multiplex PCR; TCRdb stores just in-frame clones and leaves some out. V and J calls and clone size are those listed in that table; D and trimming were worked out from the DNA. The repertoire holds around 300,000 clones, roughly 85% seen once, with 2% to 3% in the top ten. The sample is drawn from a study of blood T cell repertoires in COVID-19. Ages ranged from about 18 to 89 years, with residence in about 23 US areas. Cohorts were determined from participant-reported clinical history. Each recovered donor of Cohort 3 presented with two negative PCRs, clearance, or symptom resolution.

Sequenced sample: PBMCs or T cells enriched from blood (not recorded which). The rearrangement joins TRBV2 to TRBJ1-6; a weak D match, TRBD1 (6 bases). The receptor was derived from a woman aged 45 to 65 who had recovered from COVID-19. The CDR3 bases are TGTGCCAGAGGGGAACAGGGCGCCTATAATTCACCCCTCCACTTT. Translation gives CARGEQGAYNSPLHF.